This T cell receptor beta chain was sequenced in a study of a mutant IDH1 vaccine in newly diagnosed glioma. The overall study: Patients got their first vaccination 4-6 weeks after radiotherapy alone, or with temozolomide cycles. A roughly 60% male, around 38% female split and a mean age of approximately 38 years characterized treated patients.

This clone has only a few counts. Antigen: not known. The time point here: week 23, last vaccination. Topical imiquimod was applied with each vaccine dose, which held 300 ug of mutant IDH1 20-mer peptide. J was trimmed by 2 bases and V by 0 bases; bases with no gene match: 3. This CDR3 contains 15 residues. Germline V gives CDR1 SGHRS, CDR2 YFSETQ. TCRdb's copy holds only in-frame clones and misses some; the assay was immunoSEQ multiplex PCR. The repertoire holds 41,000 or so clones, with over 70% as singletons. The sequence was collected from a middle-aged woman with glioma. Some clones in this sample may be carry-over from other donors' samples. The genes are TRBV5-1 and TRBJ2-5; 8 bases match TRBD2. This specimen consisted of PBMCs, obtained from a glioma patient whose treatment included an IDH1 peptide vaccine. CDR3 amino acids: CASSLGVAGQETQYF. DNA of the CDR3: TGCGCCAGCAGCTTGGGGGTAGCGGGGCAAGAGACCCAGTACTTC.